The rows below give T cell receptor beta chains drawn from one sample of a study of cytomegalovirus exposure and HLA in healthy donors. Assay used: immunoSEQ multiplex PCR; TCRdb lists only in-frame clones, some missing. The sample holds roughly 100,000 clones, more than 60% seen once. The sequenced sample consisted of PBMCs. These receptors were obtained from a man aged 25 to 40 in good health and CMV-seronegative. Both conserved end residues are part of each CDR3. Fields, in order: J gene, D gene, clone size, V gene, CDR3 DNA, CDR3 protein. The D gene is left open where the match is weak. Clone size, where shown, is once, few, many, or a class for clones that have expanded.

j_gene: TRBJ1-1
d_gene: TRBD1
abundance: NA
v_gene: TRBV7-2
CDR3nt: TGTGCCAGCAGCGTAAGACAGGGGGCGAACACTGAAGCTTTCTTT
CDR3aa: CASSVRQGANTEAFF

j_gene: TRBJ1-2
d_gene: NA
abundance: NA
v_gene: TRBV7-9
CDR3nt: TGTGCCAGCAGCTTAAACCCCCAGAACTATGGCTACACCTTC
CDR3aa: CASSLNPQNYGYTF

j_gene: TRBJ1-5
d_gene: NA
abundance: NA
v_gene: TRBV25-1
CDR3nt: TGTGCCAGCCAAGGGGCCAGAGGCAATCAGCCCCAGCATTTT
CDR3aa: CASQGARGNQPQHF

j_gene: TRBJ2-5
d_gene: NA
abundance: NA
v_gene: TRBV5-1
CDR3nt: TGCGCCAGCAGCATCACGGACTCCCCTGCTGGGACCCAGTACTTC
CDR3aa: CASSITDSPAGTQYF

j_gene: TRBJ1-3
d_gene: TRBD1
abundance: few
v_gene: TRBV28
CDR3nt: TGTGCCAGCAGTCAAACGGGACAGCTGAAGAACACCATATATTTT
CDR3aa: CASSQTGQLKNTIYF

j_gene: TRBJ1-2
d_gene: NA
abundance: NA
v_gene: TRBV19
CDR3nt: TGTGCCACGACCGGACAGCGCGTATATGGCTACACCTTC
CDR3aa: CATTGQRVYGYTF

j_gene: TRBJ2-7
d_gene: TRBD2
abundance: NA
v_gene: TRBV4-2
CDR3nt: TGTGCCAGCAGCCAACCATCGATGAGCGGGAGTATCTACGAGCAGTACTTC
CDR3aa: CASSQPSMSGSIYEQYF

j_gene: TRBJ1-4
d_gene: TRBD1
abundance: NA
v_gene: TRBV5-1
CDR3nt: TGCGCCAGCAGCTTGGGAGACAGGGGTTCGGGTGAAAAACTGTTTTTT
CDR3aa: CASSLGDRGSGEKLFF

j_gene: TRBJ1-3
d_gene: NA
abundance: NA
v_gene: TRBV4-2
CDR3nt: TGTGCCAGCAGCCAAGAACTCCTTGCCGGCTCTGGAAACACCATATATTTT
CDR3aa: CASSQELLAGSGNTIYF

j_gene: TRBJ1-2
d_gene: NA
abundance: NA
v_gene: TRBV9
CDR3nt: TGTGCCAGCAGCGTAGTTGTGGGGCAGACCTACACCTTC
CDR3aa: CASSVVVGQTYTF

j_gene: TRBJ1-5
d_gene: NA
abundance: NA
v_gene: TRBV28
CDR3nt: TGTGCCAGCAGTTTACCAGGTGGCCAGCCCCAGCATTTT
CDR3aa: CASSLPGGQPQHF